This TCR beta chain is from a study of cytomegalovirus exposure and HLA in healthy donors. Trimming pared 0 bases from V and 0 bases from J, leaving 11 bases between. From germline, CDR1 is MDHEN and CDR2 SYDVKM. This CDR3 spans 16 amino acids. Primers: 60 Vbeta forward and 13 Jbeta reverse. Per the authors' pipeline: In a later analysis, the count reached 80 million or so unique TCR beta chains, with 9 million to 11 million shared. Profiling relied on immunoSEQ multiplex PCR, and the TCRdb table lists in-frame clones only, not all of them. That table furnishes V, J and clone size, whereas the DNA furnished D and trimming. This table has over 150,000 clones, about 82% appearing once. This clone was counted only a few times. Its antigen is unidentified. Notes on the study in general: While the bulk of TCR sequences proved rare, some public TCRs turned up in many donors.

The sample comprised PBMCs. This sequence was found in a male donor in good health and CMV-seronegative. The chain combines TRBV28 with TRBJ1-1, with D hard to call. The CDR3 region has the DNA TGTGCCAGCAGTTTATGGAAGCCGAGGATGAACACTGAAGCTTTCTTT. Amino acid sequence: CASSLWKPRMNTEAFF. Based on the CDR3 plus reference TRBV28 and TRBJ1-1, the full variable domain is DVKVTQSSRYLVKRTGEKVFLECVQDMDHENMFWYRQDPGLGLRLIYFSYDVKMKEKGDIPEGYSVSREKKERFSLILESASTNQTSMYLCASSLWKPRMNTEAFFGQGTRLTVV.